This passage covers 26 T cell receptor beta chains from one sample sequenced in a study of T cell responses to AZD1222 COVID-19 vaccine. Measured with immunoSEQ multiplex PCR; TCRdb has only the in-frame clones, and not every one. The sample comprises over 120,000 clones, roughly 94% of which are singletons, and approximately 2.1% rests with the top ten. Sequencing was performed on peripheral blood, taken on day 0 of AZD1222 vaccination. Receptors originate from an adult in good health.

The chain couples TRBV12-5 to TRBJ2-3; 8 bases line up with TRBD2. The CDR3 runs 14 residues. V lost 4 bases to trimming and J lost 3 bases; unmatched junction nucleotides: 3. Germline CDR1 is LGHNT and CDR2 is FRNRAP. The CDR3 coding sequence is TGTGCTAGTGGTTCGGGGGGGCCGACAGATACGCAGTATTTT. Protein sequence: CASGSGGPTDTQYF.

The rearrangement uses TRBV9 and TRBJ2-2, with D uncertain. The CDR3 contains 14 residues. Germline CDR1 reads SGDLS; CDR2 reads YYNGEE. The germline V and J ends were trimmed by 5 bases and 3 bases, with 11 bases remaining between them. CDR3 sequence reads: CASRTATHTGELFF. CDR3 nucleotides: TGTGCCAGCAGAACTGCTACTCACACCGGGGAGCTGTTTTTT.

This rearrangement joins TRBV6-5 to TRBJ1-1; D is possibly TRBD1 (6 bases). The CDR3 sequence is 15 residues long. Deletions cut 4 bases from V and 3 bases from J, with 15 bases between. From germline, CDR1 is MNHEY and CDR2 SVGAGI. In nucleotides, the CDR3 is TGTGCCAGCAGTTCGTTAGGGGGGTTGGACACTGAAGCTTTCTTT. It codes for CASSSLGGLDTEAFF.

The chain couples TRBV3-1 (or the pseudogene TRBV3-2) to TRBJ1-2, with D perhaps TRBD1 (5 bases). CDR3 size: 16 residues. V was trimmed by 3 bases and J by 7 bases, leaving 21 bases between them. Germline V gene sequence: CDR1 LGHDT, CDR2 YNNKEL (reference sequence). The CDR3 region has the DNA TGTGCCAGCAGCCACACGACGGGGCAGGGAGTTTTTGGCTACACCTTC. Translating it yields CASSHTTGQGVFGYTF.

The rearrangement uses TRBV27 and TRBJ1-4; the D is unclear. The germline gives CDR1 MNHEY, CDR2 SMNVEV (reference sequence). Trimming stripped 4 bases from V and 14 bases from J, with 14 bases between. The CDR3 runs to 12 residues. The CDR3 DNA sequence: TGTGCCAGCAGTTCGAGCGAAGCGAAGCTGTTTTTT. Its protein is CASSSSEAKLFF.

The CDR3 protein is CASSLDQGVGEQYF. DNA of the CDR3: TGTGCCAGCAGCTTGGACCAGGGGGTAGGGGAGCAGTACTTC. The V gene is TRBV5-4, the J gene TRBJ2-7; 7 nucleotides agree with TRBD1. V lost 0 bases to trimming and J lost 7 bases; unmatched junction nucleotides: 7. The CDR3 spans 14 residues. Germline CDR1 and CDR2: SGHNT and YYREEE (reference sequence).

The rearrangement uses TRBV3-1 (or the pseudogene TRBV3-2) and TRBJ2-5, with 8 nucleotides matching TRBD1. The V segment lost 4 bases and the J segment 6 bases; nucleotides outside the gene matches: 4. Looked up from germline, CDR1 is LGHDT and CDR2 is YNNKEL (reference sequence). The CDR3 has 13 amino acids. Here the CDR3 DNA reads TGTGCCAGCAGCCCGACAGGGGCCAAGACCCAGTACTTC. Residues: CASSPTGAKTQYF.

This clone was picked up a small number of times. Additional DNA sequences in this sample encode the identical CDR3. This rearrangement joins TRBV18 to TRBJ2-7, with D possibly TRBD2 on 6 matching bases. The V end was cut by 3 bases, the J end by 2 bases, with 11 bases between. CDR1 KGHSH and CDR2 LQKENI come from the germline V gene. This CDR3 has 14 amino acids. The CDR3 sequence is CASSPPGGTYEQYF. The CDR3 DNA sequence: TGTGCCAGCTCACCTCCTGGAGGGACCTACGAGCAGTACTTC.

The gene calls are TRBV29-1 and TRBJ2-3; 7 nucleotides agree with TRBD1. The germline gives CDR1 SQVTM, CDR2 ANQGSEA. J gave up 5 bases and V 5 bases, and 7 bases lay outside the gene matches. The CDR3 is 13 amino acids. CDR3 in DNA: TGCAGCGTTCGGTGGACAGGAATAGATACGCAGTATTTT. It translates to CSVRWTGIDTQYF.

V usage is TRBV5-6 and J usage is TRBJ1-1; 8 positions agree with TRBD1. CDR3 length: 14 residues. CDR1 is SGHDT, CDR2 YYEEEE, per germline. With V trimmed by 3 bases and J by 3 bases, 4 bases remained unmatched. CDR3 nucleotides: TGTGCCAGCAGCTCTGAACAGGGGGACACTGAAGCTTTCTTT. As protein: CASSSEQGDTEAFF.

This rearrangement joins TRBV6-6 to TRBJ1-5; maybe TRBD1 (5 bases). This CDR3 spans 14 amino acids. Germline-derived CDR1 and CDR2 are MNHNY and SVGAGI (reference sequence). The V end was cut by 7 bases, the J end by 7 bases, with 17 bases between. The DNA for the CDR3 is TGTGCCAGCACCACCGACAGAACTCGGCAGCCCCAGCATTTT. As protein: CASTTDRTRQPQHF.

J is TRBJ2-3 and V is TRBV5-1, with D maybe TRBD1 (6 bases). The germline V gene has CDR1 SGHRS and CDR2 YFSETQ. V gave up 1 base and J gave up 6 bases, with 9 bases separating them. The CDR3 consists of 13 residues. In DNA form, the CDR3 reads TGCGCCAGCAGCTTGCAGGGGCGGGATACGCAGTATTTT. It encodes CASSLQGRDTQYF. Filled out from reference TRBV5-1 and TRBJ2-3, the complete variable domain reads KAGVTQTPRYLIKTRGQQVTLSCSPISGHRSVSWYQQTPGQGLQFLFEYFSETQRNKGNFPGRFSGRQFSNSRSEMNVSTLELGDSALYLCASSLQGRDTQYFGPGTRLTVL.

This sequence joins TRBV2 and TRBJ2-2; 9 bases agree with TRBD2. The CDR3 covers 16 residues. The V gene end was trimmed by 4 bases and the J gene end by 4 bases; junction bases not matched to a gene: 7. Germline lookup yields CDR1 SNHLY and CDR2 FYNNEI. Here the CDR3 reads CASSAAAGGFTGELFF. The CDR3 region has the DNA TGTGCCAGCAGTGCCGCAGCGGGGGGTTTCACCGGGGAGCTGTTTTTT.

The chain carries TRBV25-1 and TRBJ2-7; D call uncertain. V was cut by 3 bases and J by 3 bases, with 12 bases left in between. The CDR3 totals 14 residues. Per germline, CDR1 MGHDK and CDR2 SYGVNS. The CDR3, as DNA: TGTGCCAGCAGTGATGGGTTCCTCAGCTACGAGCAGTACTTC. It codes for CASSDGFLSYEQYF.

The chain joins TRBV28 to TRBJ2-2, with D perhaps TRBD2 (5 bases). In germline, CDR1 is MDHEN, CDR2 SYDVKM. This CDR3 has 15 residues. V lost 6 bases and J 5 bases, leaving 16 bases between the germline ends. CDR3: CASSQYPRRTGELFF. The CDR3 nucleotides read TGTGCCAGCAGCCAGTACCCCCGGAGGACCGGGGAGCTGTTTTTT.

V is TRBV5-4 and J is TRBJ2-3; the D is unclear. CDR1 is SGHNT, CDR2 YYREEE, per germline (reference sequence). This CDR3 is built from 11 residues. Trimming pared 6 bases from V and 8 bases from J, leaving 10 bases between. The CDR3 DNA follows: TGTGCCAGCACCGTAGATAGTACGCAGTATTTT. Translating gives CASTVDSTQYF.

J is TRBJ1-4 and V is TRBV19, with D maybe TRBD1 (6 bases). Germline V CDR1 and CDR2: LNHDA, SQIVND (reference sequence). CDR3 size: 14 residues. Trimming shortened V by 2 bases and J by 8 bases, and 12 bases separated the two germline ends. The CDR3 region has the DNA TGTGCCAGTAGTATAAACAGGGATGAGGAAAAACTGTTTTTT. Protein: CASSINRDEEKLFF.

This chain joins TRBV5-4 and TRBJ2-3; D ambiguous. This CDR3 contains 16 residues. The V end was cut by 8 bases, the J end by 6 bases, with 25 bases between. Germline CDR1 is SGHNT and CDR2 is YYREEE (reference sequence). For the CDR3, the DNA is TGTGCCAGTCCCCCCCCGGCGGAGCCGCGTTCTGATACGCAGTATTTT. Translating gives CASPPPAEPRSDTQYF. Using reference TRBV5-4 and TRBJ2-3 for the parts outside the CDR3, the full variable domain is ETGVTQSPTHLIKTRGQQVTLRCSSQSGHNTVSWYQQALGQGPQFIFQYYREEENGRGNFPPRFSGLQFPNYSSELNVNALELDDSALYLCASPPPAEPRSDTQYFGPGTRLTVL.

This chain connects TRBV19 to TRBJ2-3; the D gene is possibly TRBD1 (5 bases). The germline V gene encodes CDR1 LNHDA and CDR2 SQIVND (reference sequence). The CDR3 length is 14 residues. Trimming pared 2 bases from V and 6 bases from J, leaving 12 bases between. The CDR3 DNA follows: TGTGCCAGTAGTATAAGGGGCTCGGACGATACGCAGTATTTT. Amino acid sequence: CASSIRGSDDTQYF.

This chain links TRBV18 with TRBJ2-1, with D hard to call. This CDR3 spans 13 amino acids. The germline V gene encodes CDR1 KGHSH and CDR2 LQKENI. V lost 2 bases and J 7 bases, leaving 9 bases between the germline ends. CDR3 sequence (DNA): TGTGCCAGCTCACCAGGGCCCACGAATGAGCAGTTCTTC. It encodes CASSPGPTNEQFF.

The rearrangement links TRBV7-3 to TRBJ2-2; 11 positions match TRBD1. Germline CDR1 reads SGHTA; CDR2 reads FQGTGA. The ends lost 6 bases at V and 2 bases at J; junction bases unmatched: 5. The CDR3 sequence is 16 residues long. As DNA, the CDR3 is TGTGCCAGCAGGCGCGGGACAGGGGGAAACACCGGGGAGCTGTTTTTT. This gives the protein CASRRGTGGNTGELFF.

In its sample, this clone was seen once. The chain recombines TRBV5-4 with TRBJ2-3; 7 bases agree with TRBD2. The trim removed 4 bases at V and 5 bases at J, leaving 7 bases unmatched. The CDR3 has 14 amino acids. Germline-derived CDR1 and CDR2 are SGHNT and YYREEE (reference sequence). The CDR3 loop is CASSTRTGGDTQYF. The DNA of the CDR3 is TGTGCCAGCAGCACTAGGACGGGGGGAGATACGCAGTATTTT.

This clone appeared once. J is TRBJ2-5 and V is TRBV6-1, with 7 positions matching TRBD2. V lost 2 bases to trimming and J lost 5 bases; unmatched junction nucleotides: 11. There are 16 residues in the CDR3. Germline loops: CDR1 MNHNS, CDR2 SASEGT. The CDR3 region has the DNA TGTGCCAGCAGTGAAAACCCGGGGGAGGGCTGGGAGACCCAGTACTTC. This translates into CASSENPGEGWETQYF.

J is TRBJ2-7 and V is TRBV3-1 (or the pseudogene TRBV3-2); 8 bases fit TRBD2. The CDR3 is 15 residues long. CDR1 is LGHDT, CDR2 YNNKEL, per germline (reference sequence). V was pared by 2 bases and J by 9 bases, with 12 bases of the junction left unmatched. CDR3 in DNA: TGTGCCAGCAGCCAACAGGGGACTAGTCAATGGGGGCAGTACTTC. Translation gives CASSQQGTSQWGQYF.

The rearrangement uses TRBV6-5 and TRBJ2-7; 10 bases map to TRBD1. This CDR3 has 13 residues. With V trimmed by 7 bases and J by 4 bases, 4 bases remained unmatched. Germline lookup yields CDR1 MNHEY and CDR2 SVGAGI. The CDR3 here is CASNRQGAYEQYF. CDR3 nucleotide sequence: TGTGCCAGCAACCGACAGGGGGCATACGAGCAGTACTTC.

The chain couples TRBV6-5 to TRBJ2-5; 8 nucleotides agree with TRBD1. J lost 3 bases, V lost 2 bases, and 5 bases had no gene match. The germline V gene encodes CDR1 MNHEY and CDR2 SVGAGI. The CDR3 totals 15 residues. CDR3 in DNA: TGTGCCAGCAGTTACGGACAGGGTAGCGAAGAGACCCAGTACTTC. Translated, it gives CASSYGQGSEETQYF.